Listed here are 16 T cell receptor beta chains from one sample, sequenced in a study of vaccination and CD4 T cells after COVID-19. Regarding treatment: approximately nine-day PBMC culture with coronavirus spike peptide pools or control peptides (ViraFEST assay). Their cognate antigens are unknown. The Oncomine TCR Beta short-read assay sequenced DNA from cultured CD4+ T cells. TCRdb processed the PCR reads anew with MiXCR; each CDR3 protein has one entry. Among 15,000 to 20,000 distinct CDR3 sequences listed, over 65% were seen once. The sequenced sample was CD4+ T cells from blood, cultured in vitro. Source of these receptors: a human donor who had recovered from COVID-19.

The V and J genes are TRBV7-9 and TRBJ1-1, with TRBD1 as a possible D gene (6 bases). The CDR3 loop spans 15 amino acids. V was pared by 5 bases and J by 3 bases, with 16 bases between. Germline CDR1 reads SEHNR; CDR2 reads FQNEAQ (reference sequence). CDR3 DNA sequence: TGTGCCAGCAGCGCGGGACACTCGGGGTACACTGAAGCTTTCTTT. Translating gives CASSAGHSGYTEAFF.

The CDR3, as DNA: TGTGCCATCAGTGAGGACACTAGTAATCCAGATACGCAGTATTTT. Translating gives CAISEDTSNPDTQYF. The chain couples TRBV10-3 to TRBJ2-3, with D perhaps matching TRBD2 (5 bases). The V end was cut by 2 bases, the J end by 4 bases, with 13 bases between. From germline, CDR1 is ENHRY and CDR2 SYGVKD. The CDR3 is 15 residues long.

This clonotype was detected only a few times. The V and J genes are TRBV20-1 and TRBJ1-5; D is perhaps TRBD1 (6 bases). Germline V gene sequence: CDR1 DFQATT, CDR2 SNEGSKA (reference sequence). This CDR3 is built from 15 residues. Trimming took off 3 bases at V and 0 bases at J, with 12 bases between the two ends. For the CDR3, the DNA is TGCAGTGCTAGGGGGGACATTAGTAGCAATCAGCCCCAGCATTTT. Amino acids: CSARGDISSNQPQHF.

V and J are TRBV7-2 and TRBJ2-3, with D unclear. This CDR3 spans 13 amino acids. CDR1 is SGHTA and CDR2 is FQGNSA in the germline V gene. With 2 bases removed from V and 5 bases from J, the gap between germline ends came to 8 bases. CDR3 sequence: CASSLPTKDTQYF. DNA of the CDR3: TGTGCCAGCAGCTTACCGACGAAAGATACGCAGTATTTT. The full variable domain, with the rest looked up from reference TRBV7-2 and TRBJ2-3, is GAGVSQSPSNKVTEKGKDVELRCDPISGHTALYWYRQSLGQGLEFLIYFQGNSAPDKSGLPSDRFSAERTGGSVSTLTIQRTQQEDSAVYLCASSLPTKDTQYFGPGTRLTVL.

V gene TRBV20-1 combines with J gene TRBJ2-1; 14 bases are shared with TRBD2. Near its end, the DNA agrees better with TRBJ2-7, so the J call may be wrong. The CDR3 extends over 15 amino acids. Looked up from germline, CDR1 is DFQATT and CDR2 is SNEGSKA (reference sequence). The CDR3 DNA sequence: TGCAGTGCTAGGTTGTTGGGACTAGCGGGAGACGAGCAGTACTTC. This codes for CSARLLGLAGDEQYF.

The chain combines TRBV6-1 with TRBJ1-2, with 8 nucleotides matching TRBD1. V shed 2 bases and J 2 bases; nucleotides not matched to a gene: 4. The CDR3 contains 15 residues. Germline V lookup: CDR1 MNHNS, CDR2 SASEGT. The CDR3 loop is CASSEFTGGNYGYTF. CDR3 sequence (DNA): TGTGCCAGCAGTGAATTCACAGGGGGGAACTATGGCTACACCTTC.

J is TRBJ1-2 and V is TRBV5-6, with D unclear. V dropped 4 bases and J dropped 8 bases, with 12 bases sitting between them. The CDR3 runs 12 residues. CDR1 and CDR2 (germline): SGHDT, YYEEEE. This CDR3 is CASSPREDGYTF. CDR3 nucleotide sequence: TGTGCCAGCAGCCCCCGGGAGGACGGCTACACCTTC.

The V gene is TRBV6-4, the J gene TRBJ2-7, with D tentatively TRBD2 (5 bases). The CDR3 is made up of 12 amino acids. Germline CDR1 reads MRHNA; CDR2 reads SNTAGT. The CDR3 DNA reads TGTGTCCCCGAGCGGCGTTCCTACGAGCAGTACTTC. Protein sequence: CVPERRSYEQYF.

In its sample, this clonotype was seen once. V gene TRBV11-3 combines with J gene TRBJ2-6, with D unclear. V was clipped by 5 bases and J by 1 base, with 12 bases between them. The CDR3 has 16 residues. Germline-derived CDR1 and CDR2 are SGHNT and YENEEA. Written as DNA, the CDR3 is TGTGCCAGCAGCCCTATTTCTGGATCTGGGGCCAACGTCCTGACTTTC. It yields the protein CASSPISGSGANVLTF.

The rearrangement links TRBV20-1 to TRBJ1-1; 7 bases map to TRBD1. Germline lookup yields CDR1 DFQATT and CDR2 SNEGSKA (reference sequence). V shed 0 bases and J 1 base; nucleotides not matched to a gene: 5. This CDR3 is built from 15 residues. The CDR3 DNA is TGCAGTGCTAGAGATCCAGGGGGGGCGAACACTGAAGCTTTCTTT. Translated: CSARDPGGANTEAFF.

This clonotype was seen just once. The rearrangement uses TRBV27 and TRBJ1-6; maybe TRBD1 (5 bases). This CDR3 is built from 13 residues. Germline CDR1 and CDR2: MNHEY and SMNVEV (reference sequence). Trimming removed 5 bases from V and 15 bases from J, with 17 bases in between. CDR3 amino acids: CASSLNTGTGLHF. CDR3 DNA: TGTGCCAGCAGTCTTAATACCGGGACGGGCCTCCACTTT.

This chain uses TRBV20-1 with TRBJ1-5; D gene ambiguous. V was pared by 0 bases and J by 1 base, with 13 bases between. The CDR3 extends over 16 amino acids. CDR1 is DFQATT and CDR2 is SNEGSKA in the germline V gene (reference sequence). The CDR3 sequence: CSARDRRAGSNQPQHF. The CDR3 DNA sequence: TGCAGTGCTAGAGATCGGCGGGCCGGGAGCAATCAGCCCCAGCATTTT.

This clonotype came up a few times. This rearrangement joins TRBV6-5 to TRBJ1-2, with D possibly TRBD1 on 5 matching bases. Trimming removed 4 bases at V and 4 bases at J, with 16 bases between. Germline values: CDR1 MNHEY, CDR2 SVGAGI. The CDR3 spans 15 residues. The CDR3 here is CASSFTGPTGYGYTF. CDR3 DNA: TGTGCCAGCAGTTTCACAGGCCCCACAGGCTATGGCTACACCTTC.

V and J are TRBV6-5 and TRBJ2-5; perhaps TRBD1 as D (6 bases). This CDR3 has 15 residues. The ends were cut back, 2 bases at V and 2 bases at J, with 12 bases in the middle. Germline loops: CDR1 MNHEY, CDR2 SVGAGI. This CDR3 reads CASSYEIGGQETQYF. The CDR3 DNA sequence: TGTGCCAGCAGTTACGAAATAGGGGGACAAGAGACCCAGTACTTC.

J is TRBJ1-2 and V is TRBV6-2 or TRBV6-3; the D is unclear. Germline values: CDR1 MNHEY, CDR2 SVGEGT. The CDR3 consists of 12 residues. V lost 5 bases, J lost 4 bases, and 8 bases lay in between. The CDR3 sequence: CASSDRPYGYTF. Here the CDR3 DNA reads TGTGCCAGCAGTGACCGACCCTATGGCTACACCTTC.

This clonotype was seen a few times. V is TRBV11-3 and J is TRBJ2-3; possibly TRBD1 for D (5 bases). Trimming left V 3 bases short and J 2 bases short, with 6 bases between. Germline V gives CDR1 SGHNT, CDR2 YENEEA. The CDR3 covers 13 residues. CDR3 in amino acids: CASSFGHTDTQYF. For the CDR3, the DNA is TGTGCCAGCAGCTTTGGACACACAGATACGCAGTATTTT. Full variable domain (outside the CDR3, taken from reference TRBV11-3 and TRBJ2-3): EAGVVQSPRYKIIEKKQPVAFWCNPISGHNTLYWYLQNLGQGPELLIRYENEEAVDDSQLPKDRFSAERLKGVDSTLKIQPAELGDSAVYLCASSFGHTDTQYFGPGTRLTVL.